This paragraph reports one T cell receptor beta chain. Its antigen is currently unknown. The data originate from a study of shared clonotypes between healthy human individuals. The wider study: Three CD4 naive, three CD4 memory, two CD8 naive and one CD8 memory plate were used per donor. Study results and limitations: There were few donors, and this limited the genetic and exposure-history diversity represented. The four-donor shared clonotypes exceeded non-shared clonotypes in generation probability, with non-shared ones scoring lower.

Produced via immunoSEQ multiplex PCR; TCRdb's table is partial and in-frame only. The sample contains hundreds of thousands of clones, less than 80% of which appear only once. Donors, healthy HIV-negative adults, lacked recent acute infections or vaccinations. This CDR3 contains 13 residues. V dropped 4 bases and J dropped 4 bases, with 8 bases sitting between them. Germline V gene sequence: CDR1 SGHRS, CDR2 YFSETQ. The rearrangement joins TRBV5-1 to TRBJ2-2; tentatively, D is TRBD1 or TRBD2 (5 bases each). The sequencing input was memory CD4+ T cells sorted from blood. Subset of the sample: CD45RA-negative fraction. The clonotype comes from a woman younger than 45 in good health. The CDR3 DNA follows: TGCGCCAGCAGCGGGGGAAGCACCGGGGAGCTGTTTTTT. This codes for CASSGGSTGELFF.